This T cell receptor beta chain is drawn from a study of a mutant IDH1 vaccine in newly diagnosed glioma. Study overall: The patients received vaccinations eight times, in weeks 1, 3, 5, 7, 11, 15, 19 and 23.

CDR3 length: 12 residues. V was trimmed by 1 base and J by 7 bases, leaving 8 bases between them. CDR1 and CDR2 from the germline V gene are SGHRS and YFSETQ. The time point: week 23, last vaccination. Each vaccine dose was 300 ug of mutant IDH1 20-mer peptide, with topical imiquimod. Repertoires were generated with immunoSEQ multiplex PCR, while TCRdb's copy carries only in-frame clones and drops some. The sample carries over 35,000 clones, roughly 76% recorded once. For this clone: The target antigen is unknown.

Sequencing was performed on PBMCs, taken from a glioma patient whose treatment included an IDH1 peptide vaccine. The TCR originated in a man aged 35-49 years with glioma. The rearrangement links TRBV5-1 to TRBJ1-2; a possible D gene is TRBD1 (5 bases). The CDR3 region is CASSLSGAGYTF. The CDR3 nucleotides are TGCGCCAGCAGCTTGTCTGGGGCTGGCTACACCTTC.